The 8 T cell receptor beta chains below were found in one sample sequenced in a study of blood T cell repertoires in COVID-19. Only in-frame clones appear in the TCRdb table, and some are missing; sequencing was by immunoSEQ multiplex PCR. Of over 100,000 clones in the sample, over 75% were seen once. The sample taken for sequencing was peripheral blood. All receptors derive from a man older than 75 with acute or convalescent COVID-19.

The V call is TRBV14, the J call TRBJ1-1; no clear D gene. CDR1 and CDR2 from the germline V gene are SGHDN and FVKESK. The CDR3 consists of 13 residues. The ends were cut back, 4 bases at V and 0 bases at J, with 6 bases in the middle. The DNA for the CDR3 is TGTGCCAGCAGCCCCTCTATGAACACTGAAGCTTTCTTT. It specifies CASSPSMNTEAFF. Using reference TRBV14 and TRBJ1-1 for the parts outside the CDR3, the full variable domain is EAGVTQFPSHSVIEKGQTVTLRCDPISGHDNLYWYRRVMGKEIKFLLHFVKESKQDESGMPNNRFLAERTGGTYSTLKVQPAELEDSGVYFCASSPSMNTEAFFGQGTRLTVV.

This clone came up once. This chain connects TRBV6-1 to TRBJ1-5, with TRBD1 as a possible D gene (6 bases). V dropped 1 base and J dropped 3 bases, with 16 bases sitting between them. The CDR3 has 17 amino acids. Germline CDR1 and CDR2: MNHNS and SASEGT. CDR3 DNA sequence: TGTGCCAGCAGTGAAGGGGGGCAGGGTCTCTTCAATCAGCCCCAGCATTTT. It specifies CASSEGGQGLFNQPQHF.

On this clone itself: The same CDR3 arises from other DNA sequences in this sample as well. This chain joins TRBV18 and TRBJ2-5; 8 bases fit TRBD1. CDR3 length: 13 residues. CDR1 is KGHSH, CDR2 LQKENI, per germline. Germline trimming cut 2 bases from V and 4 bases from J; bases unmatched to any gene: 0. Here the CDR3 reads CASSPGQGETQYF. The CDR3 DNA reads TGTGCCAGCTCACCAGGACAGGGAGAGACCCAGTACTTC.

The CDR3 sequence: CASSPASGSYEQYF. CDR3 bases: TGTGCCAGCTCACCAGCTAGCGGATCCTACGAGCAGTACTTC. This chain connects TRBV18 to TRBJ2-7; 7 bases map to TRBD2. The CDR3 has 14 amino acids. Germline-derived CDR1 and CDR2 are KGHSH and LQKENI. The V gene end was trimmed by 2 bases and the J gene end by 1 base; junction bases not matched to a gene: 2.

The V and J genes are TRBV18 and TRBJ1-1; TRBD1 might be the D (6 bases). This CDR3 has 15 residues. Trimming took off 4 bases at V and 4 bases at J, with 16 bases between the two ends. The germline gives CDR1 KGHSH, CDR2 LQKENI. The CDR3 is CASSRMTGPSTEAFF. DNA for the CDR3: TGTGCCAGCTCACGAATGACAGGCCCCAGCACTGAAGCTTTCTTT.

The rearrangement links TRBV13 to TRBJ2-7; a weak D match, TRBD2 (6 bases). Between the trimmed V and J ends, which lost 5 bases and 2 bases, there was a span of 16 bases. The CDR3 has 15 residues. Germline V lookup: CDR1 PRHDT, CDR2 FYEKMQ (reference sequence). The CDR3 region is CASSPPFGSPYEQYF. The CDR3 nucleotides are TGTGCCAGCAGCCCCCCGTTCGGGAGCCCCTACGAGCAGTACTTC.

V usage is TRBV19 and J usage is TRBJ1-3; D ambiguous. The CDR3 contains 13 residues. Trimming took 5 bases from V and 2 from J, leaving 7 bases between them. CDR1 is LNHDA and CDR2 is SQIVND in the germline V gene (reference sequence). CDR3 bases: TGTGCCAGTAGTCTGACAACTGGAAACACCATATATTTT. The encoded protein is CASSLTTGNTIYF.

The chain links TRBV4-3 to TRBJ1-2, with TRBD1 as a possible D gene (5 bases). V gave up 3 bases and J gave up 3 bases, with 17 bases separating them. The CDR3 length is 16 residues. Germline values: CDR1 LGHNA, CDR2 YSLEER. CDR3 bases: TGCGCCAGCAGCCATGGGGCAGGGTACTCGGACTATGGCTACACCTTC. It translates to CASSHGAGYSDYGYTF.